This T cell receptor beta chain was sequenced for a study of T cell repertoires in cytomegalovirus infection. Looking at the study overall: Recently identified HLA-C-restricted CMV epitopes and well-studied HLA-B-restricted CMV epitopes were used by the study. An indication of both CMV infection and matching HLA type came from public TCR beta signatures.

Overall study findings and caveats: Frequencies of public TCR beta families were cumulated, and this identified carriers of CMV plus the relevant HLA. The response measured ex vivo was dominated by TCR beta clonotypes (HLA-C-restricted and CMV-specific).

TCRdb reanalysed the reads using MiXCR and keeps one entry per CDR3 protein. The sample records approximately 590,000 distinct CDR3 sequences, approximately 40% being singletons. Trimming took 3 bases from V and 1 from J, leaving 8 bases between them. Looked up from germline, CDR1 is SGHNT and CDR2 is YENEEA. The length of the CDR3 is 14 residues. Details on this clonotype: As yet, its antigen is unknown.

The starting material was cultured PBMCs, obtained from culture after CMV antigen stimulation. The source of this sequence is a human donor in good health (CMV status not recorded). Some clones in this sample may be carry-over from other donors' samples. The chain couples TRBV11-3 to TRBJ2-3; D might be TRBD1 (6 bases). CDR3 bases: TGTGCCAGCAGCTTCCGGACAGGCACAGATACGCAGTATTTT. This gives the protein CASSFRTGTDTQYF.